This T cell receptor beta chain came from a study of post-analysis software for immune sequencing data. Study summary: Recorded disease courses covered relapsing-remitting, secondary progressive and progressive-relapsing multiple sclerosis. Some patients had no subtype annotation. Study results and caveats: Compared with controls, patients showed significantly lower normalized Chao1 diversity. In patients, about five TRBV segments were more frequent than in controls, with TRBV5-6, TRBV5-1 and TRBV20-1 among them.

TCR beta cDNA libraries included unique molecular identifiers. TCRdb re-called the PCR reads through MiXCR, storing one row per CDR3 protein. The table records roughly 600,000 distinct CDR3 sequences, about 40% of them present only once. Comments on this clonotype: What it recognizes is unknown.

The length of the CDR3 is 12 residues. In germline, CDR1 is DFQATT, CDR2 SNEGSKA (reference sequence). The receptor was isolated from a girl between 10 and 17 years old with multiple sclerosis. The chain has TRBV20-1 and TRBJ2-3; D is unclear. The sample consisted of blood. This chain's CDR3 is CRPGQPPDTQYF. The CDR3 nucleotides are TGCAGGCCTGGGCAGCCCCCAGATACGCAGTATTTT.